The rows below give T cell receptor beta chains drawn from one sample of a study of T cell responses to AZD1222 COVID-19 vaccine. Using immunoSEQ multiplex PCR, the repertoire was profiled, and TCRdb retains in-frame clones only, with some absent. The sample has over 150,000 clones, 85% to 90% seen once. The sequencing here drew on peripheral blood, taken on day 0 of AZD1222 vaccination. These receptors were obtained from an adult in good health. Each CDR3 is given with its conserved first and last residue. D genes are given only for firm matches. Not every row has a clone size; where given, it reads once, few, many or a size class.

abundance	d_gene	len	j_gene	v_gene	CDR3nt	CDR3aa
-	-	18	TRBJ1-1	TRBV7-2	TGTGCCAGCAGCTCCCCCAGATTGATAAGGGAGGGCAGCACTGAAGCTTTCTTT	CASSSPRLIREGSTEAFF
once	TRBD1	14	TRBJ2-7	TRBV5-1	TGCGCCAGCACTCGGACAGGGTCATTCTACGAGCAGTACTTC	CASTRTGSFYEQYF
-	-	14	TRBJ1-5	TRBV4-1	TGCGCCAGCAGCCAAGAGAACAGCAATCAGCCCCAGCATTTT	CASSQENSNQPQHF
-	-	14	TRBJ2-7	TRBV6-5	TGTGCCACGAACAGACTGATAACCTCCTACGAGCAGTACTTC	CATNRLITSYEQYF
-	-	16	TRBJ2-5	TRBV3-1/TRBV3-2	TGTGCCAGCAGCCAGCCTCGGGACTCCGGGGAAGAGACCCAGTACTTC	CASSQPRDSGEETQYF
-	-	17	TRBJ2-6	TRBV27	TGTGCCAGGCCTGCCAATGATAACACGTCTGGGGCCAACGTCCTGACTTTC	CARPANDNTSGANVLTF
-	-	14	TRBJ2-7	TRBV6-2/TRBV6-3	TGTGCCAGCAGTTCCGAAGACCTACGATGGTGGTTTAGATTC	CASSSEDLRWWFRF
-	-	15	TRBJ2-2	TRBV2	TGTGCCAGCAGTGAACTTCCCCCGGGAACCGGGGAGCTGTTTTTT	CASSELPPGTGELFF
-	-	15	TRBJ1-2	TRBV6-5	TGTGCCAGCAGCCCGGGACACACAGCTAACTATGGCTACACCTTC	CASSPGHTANYGYTF
-	-	16	TRBJ2-3	TRBV4-3	TGCGCCAGCAGCCAATTGGGCGGTTCCAAGGCGGATACGCAGTATTTT	CASSQLGGSKADTQYF
-	-	18	TRBJ2-2	TRBV19	TGTGCCAGTAGTACCTCGGTAACAGTGGGAGCGAACACCGGGGAGCTGTTTTTT	CASSTSVTVGANTGELFF
few	TRBD2	18	TRBJ2-5	TRBV6-2/TRBV6-3	TGTGCCAGCAGTTACTCAAGACTAGCGGGGGGGCGAGTAGAGACCCAGTACTTC	CASSYSRLAGGRVETQYF
-	TRBD1	17	TRBJ1-2	TRBV4-2	TGTGCCAGCAGCTCCCCGGGGGGCCGGACAGGCCCGAATGGCTACACCTTC	CASSSPGGRTGPNGYTF
few	-	15	TRBJ1-6	TRBV28	TGTGCCAGCAGGACAGTTTACTCCTATAATTCACCCCTCCACTTT	CASRTVYSYNSPLHF
once	-	15	TRBJ1-2	TRBV6-1	TGTGCCAGCAGTGAAGTCCCAGGGGCGAGCTATGGCTACACCTTC	CASSEVPGASYGYTF
-	TRBD2	17	TRBJ2-3	TRBV9	TGTGCCAGCAGCGTAGTCGCTAGCGGGGGGGTTACAGATACGCAGTATTTT	CASSVVASGGVTDTQYF
-	-	14	TRBJ1-6	TRBV5-1	TGCGCCAGCAGCGCTGACGGCGATAATTCACCCCTCCACTTT	CASSADGDNSPLHF
-	-	15	TRBJ1-1	TRBV3-1/TRBV3-2	TGTGCCAGCAGCCCTGCCCTCGGCCCGAACACTGAAGCTTTCTTT	CASSPALGPNTEAFF
-	-	13	TRBJ1-2	TRBV27	TGTGCCAGCAGTTACGACAGAAACTATGGCTACACCTTC	CASSYDRNYGYTF
-	-	15	TRBJ1-1	TRBV4-2	TGTGCCAGCAGCCGCCCGATGAGGGTTGACACTGAAGCTTTCTTT	CASSRPMRVDTEAFF
-	TRBD1	14	TRBJ1-5	TRBV3-1/TRBV3-2	TGTGCCAGCAGCCCGGGACAGGGTAGGCAGCCCCAGCATTTT	CASSPGQGRQPQHF
once	-	15	TRBJ2-7	TRBV3-1/TRBV3-2	TGTGCCAGCAGCCAAAGCCTACAGGGAATTTACGAGCAGTACTTC	CASSQSLQGIYEQYF
-	-	9	TRBJ1-5	TRBV20-1	TGCAGAAAAAATCAGCCCCAGCATTTT	CRKNQPQHF
-	TRBD2	14	TRBJ2-2	TRBV19	TGTGCCAGTAGCCGAAGGGAGGGCAACGGGGAGCTGTTTTTT	CASSRREGNGELFF
-	-	16	TRBJ2-2	TRBV4-2	TGTGCCAGCAGCCAAGACGCTGGAGGGGTCACCGGGGAGCTGTTTTTT	CASSQDAGGVTGELFF
-	-	13	TRBJ2-7	TRBV30	TGTGCCTGGAGTCCGGGACTGGGCTCCGAGCAGTACTTC	CAWSPGLGSEQYF
-	-	13	TRBJ2-1	TRBV27	TGTGCCAGCAGTGCCCGCCTGGGCAATGAGCAGTTCTTC	CASSARLGNEQFF
-	TRBD1	13	TRBJ2-7	TRBV6-5	TGTGCCAGCAGTAAGACAGGGGACTACGAGCAGTACTTC	CASSKTGDYEQYF
-	-	16	TRBJ2-1	TRBV10-1	TGCGCCAGCAGTGAATTCCGGGGACGCAACTACAATGAGCAGTTCTTC	CASSEFRGRNYNEQFF
-	-	19	TRBJ1-6	TRBV7-3	TGTGCCAGCAGTCCTTTCCCTCGGGGCAGGGTTGGGGTTGATTCACCCCTCCACTTT	CASSPFPRGRVGVDSPLHF
-	-	14	TRBJ2-7	TRBV28	TGTGCCAGCAGTGTCGCCTGGGGGAGAGGCGAGCAGTACTTC	CASSVAWGRGEQYF
-	-	16	TRBJ1-2	TRBV9	TGTGCCAGCAGCGTAGGATGGGGGACGCCTAACTATGGCTACACCTTC	CASSVGWGTPNYGYTF
-	-	11	TRBJ1-2	TRBV28	TGTGCCAGCAAAGGAAACTATGGCTACACCTTC	CASKGNYGYTF
-	-	13	TRBJ2-1	TRBV9	TGTGCCAGCAGCGTAGCTGGGGAGACTGAGCAGTTCTTC	CASSVAGETEQFF
-	-	12	TRBJ2-1	TRBV30	TGTGCCTGGAGTGTACTGGGGGATGAGCAGTTCTTC	CAWSVLGDEQFF
-	-	15	TRBJ1-6	TRBV27	TGTGCCAGCAGTTCCTCGTGGTACCAGAATTCACCCCTCCACTTT	CASSSSWYQNSPLHF
-	-	15	TRBJ2-1	TRBV11-2	TGTGCCAGCAGCTCCAGGAGACCAGACCAGGATGAGCAGTTCTTC	CASSSRRPDQDEQFF
once	TRBD1	16	TRBJ1-2	TRBV5-1	TGCGCCAGCAGCTTGGGACAGGGGTTGCCTAACTATGGCTACACCTTC	CASSLGQGLPNYGYTF
-	-	14	TRBJ1-1	TRBV10-2	TGCGCCAGCAGTGTCGGGGGGAAGAATACTGAAGCTTTCTTT	CASSVGGKNTEAFF
-	-	12	TRBJ1-5	TRBV7-2	TGTGCCAGCAGCTTAAGCTACCAGCCCCAGCATTTT	CASSLSYQPQHF
-	TRBD2	16	TRBJ2-7	TRBV5-1	TGCGCCAGCAGCTTTACCGTGAGCGGGGCCGGGGGTGAGCAGTACTTC	CASSFTVSGAGGEQYF